Shown below are 27 T cell receptor beta chains from a single sample sequenced in a study of CD8+ T cells in alopecia areata. Indicated treatment: oral pan-JAK inhibitor, 5-10 mg twice daily. RNA was isolated and reverse transcribed to cDNA, the sequencing template. Method: immunoSEQ multiplex PCR; TCRdb's copy keeps in-frame clones and lacks some. This table holds 200,000 to 250,000 clones, less than 45% found once. Specimen: CD4+ T cells sorted from blood, collected between weeks 30 and 35, from a patient treated with tofacitinib. The receptors were sampled from a human donor with alopecia areata.

This clone was counted once. The chain couples TRBV2 to TRBJ2-1, with 7 bases matching TRBD2. Germline CDR1 and CDR2: SNHLY and FYNNEI. The trim removed 8 bases at V and 10 bases at J, leaving 8 bases unmatched. The length of the CDR3 is 12 residues. The CDR3 region has the DNA TGTGCCAGCCAGACTAGCTGGCGGGAGCAGTTCTTC. Translating gives CASQTSWREQFF.

This clone was counted a few times. The J gene is TRBJ2-5, the V gene TRBV5-6; D is unclear. Trimming removed 0 bases at V and 4 bases at J, with 4 bases between. This CDR3 has 12 residues. Germline CDR1 reads SGHDT; CDR2 reads YYEEEE. CDR3 nucleotides: TGTGCCAGCAGCTTGGACATAGAGACCCAGTACTTC. Its translation is CASSLDIETQYF.

The sample holds a few counts of this clone. The V call is TRBV27, the J call TRBJ1-2; 8 bases are a match to TRBD1. Germline V gives CDR1 MNHEY, CDR2 SMNVEV (reference sequence). With 5 bases clipped from V and 7 bases from J, the junction kept 6 bases outside the gene matches. The CDR3 covers 13 residues. The CDR3 reads CASSPLDRVGYTF. The CDR3 DNA reads as TGTGCCAGCAGTCCCCTGGACAGGGTTGGCTACACCTTC.

This chain uses TRBV18 with TRBJ1-1; D is uncertain. CDR1 and CDR2 (germline): KGHSH, LQKENI. CDR3 length: 13 residues. The ends were cut back, 3 bases at V and 4 bases at J, with 9 bases in the middle. This CDR3 reads CASSPWTTTEAFF. As DNA, the CDR3 is TGTGCCAGCTCACCCTGGACTACCACTGAAGCTTTCTTT.

This chain joins TRBV4-1 and TRBJ2-3, with D unclear. The germline V gene has CDR1 MGHRA and CDR2 YSYEKL. Trimming removed 0 bases from V and 1 base from J, with 5 bases in between. The CDR3 runs to 14 residues. The CDR3 DNA is TGCGCCAGCAGCCAAGACGGAGGCACAGATACGCAGTATTTT. This codes for CASSQDGGTDTQYF.

The chain has TRBV9 and TRBJ2-1; 7 bases are a match to TRBD2. This CDR3 region has 16 residues. The V gene end was trimmed by 4 bases and the J gene end by 6 bases; junction bases not matched to a gene: 13. Germline assignment: CDR1 SGDLS and CDR2 YYNGEE. CDR3 DNA sequence: TGTGCCAGCAGCTTCCTCAGCGGGGTGGAATTCAATGAGCAGTTCTTC. This sequence encodes CASSFLSGVEFNEQFF.

This clone was recorded a few times. V is TRBV5-1 and J is TRBJ1-1; D unclear. This CDR3 is built from 14 residues. Germline V gives CDR1 SGHRS, CDR2 YFSETQ. The V and J ends lost 3 bases and 4 bases respectively, with 13 bases between them. This CDR3 is CASSSDGYITEAFF. The CDR3 bases are TGCGCCAGCAGCTCGGACGGATACATCACTGAAGCTTTCTTT.

This clone was observed a handful of times. CDR3: CASSHLRTGELFF. CDR3 bases: TGTGCCAGCAGCCACTTGAGGACCGGGGAGCTGTTTTTT. The chain employs TRBV14 and TRBJ2-2; no clear D. Trimming removed 3 bases from V and 5 bases from J, with 7 bases in between. CDR1 and CDR2 from the germline V gene are SGHDN and FVKESK. There are 13 residues in the CDR3.

This clone was recorded a few times. The chain employs TRBV30 and TRBJ2-1; no firm D call. The V gene lost 3 bases and the J gene lost 6 bases, with 15 bases spanning the gap. CDR3 length: 14 residues. Germline V gene data show CDR1 as GTSNPN and CDR2 as SVGIG (reference sequence). CDR3 residues: CAWSWGPGANEQFF. The CDR3 DNA is TGTGCCTGGAGCTGGGGTCCGGGTGCCAATGAGCAGTTCTTC.

This chain connects TRBV27 to TRBJ1-6, with D uncertain. Germline assignment: CDR1 MNHEY and CDR2 SMNVEV (reference sequence). Trimming left V 8 bases short and J 11 bases short, with 13 bases between. The CDR3 is 12 residues long. CDR3 protein: CASGYLGAPLHF. The DNA for the CDR3 is TGTGCCAGCGGATACCTCGGAGCACCCCTCCACTTT.

Only a few counts were recorded for this clone. The chain uses TRBV25-1 and TRBJ2-7, with 8 bases matching TRBD2. Germline V gives CDR1 MGHDK, CDR2 SYGVNS. CDR3 length: 14 residues. The V gene end was trimmed by 1 base and the J gene end by 1 base; junction bases not matched to a gene: 0. The CDR3 nucleotides are TGTGCCAGCAGTGAATCTAGCGGGTCCTACGAGCAGTACTTC. Translation: CASSESSGSYEQYF.

This chain joins TRBV28 and TRBJ2-1; 7 bases are a match to TRBD2. V shed 2 bases and J 1 base; nucleotides not matched to a gene: 2. Germline V gene data show CDR1 as MDHEN and CDR2 as SYDVKM. This CDR3 spans 15 amino acids. The CDR3 DNA sequence: TGTGCCAGCAGTTTAGGGGACTATTCCTACAATGAGCAGTTCTTC. Protein: CASSLGDYSYNEQFF.

This clone appeared a few times. The chain links TRBV30 to TRBJ2-5, with D possibly being TRBD1 (6 bases). This CDR3 contains 14 residues. The germline V and J ends were trimmed by 3 bases and 5 bases, with 16 bases remaining between them. Germline V gives CDR1 GTSNPN, CDR2 SVGIG (reference sequence). The CDR3 nucleotides read TGTGCCTGGAGCTCCGGGACAAGGAGTGAGACCCAGTACTTC. Amino acids: CAWSSGTRSETQYF. Filled out from reference TRBV30 and TRBJ2-5, the complete variable domain reads SQTIHQWPATLVQPVGSPLSLECTVEGTSNPNLYWYRQAAGRGLQLLFYSVGIGQISSEVPQNLSASRPQDRQFILSSKKLLLSDSGFYLCAWSSGTRSETQYFGPGTRLLVL.

V usage is TRBV7-9 and J usage is TRBJ2-3, with 12 bases that match TRBD1. The CDR3 has 15 amino acids. Trimming removed 5 bases from V and 5 bases from J; junction bases left unmatched: 5. Germline CDR1 is SEHNR and CDR2 is FQNEAQ (reference sequence). The DNA for the CDR3 is TGTGCCAGCAGCCTGGGACAGGGGGCTAGAGATACGCAGTATTTT. Translated: CASSLGQGARDTQYF.

The chain employs TRBV2 and TRBJ2-7; TRBD1 might be the D (6 bases). CDR3 length equals 15 residues. Looked up from germline, CDR1 is SNHLY and CDR2 is FYNNEI. Trimming stripped 1 base from V and 0 bases from J, with 10 bases between. CDR3 DNA sequence: TGTGCCAGCAGTGAAGGGCAGGGGATCTCCTACGAGCAGTACTTC. Protein sequence: CASSEGQGISYEQYF.

This clone has a handful of counts. The V gene is TRBV5-1, the J gene TRBJ2-1; 15 bases map to TRBD2. Germline V lookup: CDR1 SGHRS, CDR2 YFSETQ. The CDR3 contains 17 residues. V was pared by 1 base and J by 5 bases, with 4 bases of the junction left unmatched. In nucleotides, the CDR3 is TGCGCCAGCAGCTTGCCGCGGACTAGCGGGGGGGACAATGAGCAGTTCTTC. This sequence encodes CASSLPRTSGGDNEQFF.

This clone was seen a few times. The genes are TRBV18 and TRBJ1-5, with TRBD1 matching over 8 bases. The ends lost 3 bases at V and 1 base at J; junction bases unmatched: 8. The CDR3 consists of 17 residues. CDR1 and CDR2 (germline): KGHSH, LQKENI. The CDR3 protein is CASSPQGAKGSNQPQHF. The CDR3 nucleotides read TGTGCCAGCTCACCTCAGGGGGCAAAGGGAAGCAATCAGCCCCAGCATTTT.

The chain joins TRBV7-2 to TRBJ2-1; D is uncertain. The V gene lost 6 bases and the J gene lost 0 bases, with 12 bases spanning the gap. The CDR3 sequence is 15 residues long. Per germline, CDR1 SGHTA and CDR2 FQGNSA. CDR3 bases: TGTGCCAGCAGTGGACGGAAGAGCTCCTACAATGAGCAGTTCTTC. Its translation: CASSGRKSSYNEQFF. The full variable domain, rest sourced from reference TRBV7-2 and TRBJ2-1, is GAGVSQSPSNKVTEKGKDVELRCDPISGHTALYWYRQSLGQGLEFLIYFQGNSAPDKSGLPSDRFSAERTGGSVSTLTIQRTQQEDSAVYLCASSGRKSSYNEQFFGPGTRLTVL.

The chain joins TRBV27 to TRBJ2-7; possibly TRBD1 for D (6 bases). Trimming cost V 3 bases and J 5 bases, with 14 bases left between them. CDR3 length: 14 residues. Germline lookup yields CDR1 MNHEY and CDR2 SMNVEV (reference sequence). CDR3 residues: CASSLISGVHEQYF. CDR3 nucleotides: TGTGCCAGCAGTTTGATCTCAGGGGTCCACGAGCAGTACTTC.

The chain recombines TRBV7-3 with TRBJ2-7, with D possibly matching TRBD2 (5 bases). V lost 7 bases, J lost 3 bases, and 16 bases lay in between. The CDR3 spans 14 residues. In germline, CDR1 is SGHTA, CDR2 FQGTGA. This chain's CDR3 is CASTSGSWDYEQYF. The DNA of the CDR3 is TGTGCCAGCACCTCGGGGAGTTGGGACTACGAGCAGTACTTC.

The J gene is TRBJ1-1, the V gene TRBV15, with D uncertain. Trimming left V 6 bases short and J 3 bases short, with 11 bases between. The germline V gene has CDR1 LNHNV and CDR2 YYDKDF (reference sequence). This CDR3 is 13 amino acids long. CDR3 in DNA: TGTGCCACCAGGCCATGGGGAGACACTGAAGCTTTCTTT. Residues: CATRPWGDTEAFF.

This clone has just a few counts. The chain joins TRBV7-9 to TRBJ2-1, with 16 bases matching TRBD2. V lost 1 base to trimming and J lost 7 bases; unmatched junction nucleotides: 1. Germline V gene data show CDR1 as SEHNR and CDR2 as FQNEAQ (reference sequence). The CDR3 loop spans 16 amino acids. CDR3 coding DNA: TGTGCCAGCAGCTTAGAGGGACTAGCGGGAGGGAATGAGCAGTTCTTC. It codes for CASSLEGLAGGNEQFF.

V gene TRBV9 combines with J gene TRBJ1-3; D might be TRBD1 (6 bases). Germline V CDR1 and CDR2: SGDLS, YYNGEE. V lost 0 bases and J 4 bases, leaving 8 bases between the germline ends. The CDR3 loop spans 14 amino acids. The CDR3 is CASSVGTGGNTIYF. The CDR3 DNA is TGTGCCAGCAGCGTAGGAACAGGGGGAAACACCATATATTTT. Full variable domain (outside the CDR3, taken from reference TRBV9 and TRBJ1-3): DSGVTQTPKHLITATGQRVTLRCSPRSGDLSVYWYQQSLDQGLQFLIQYYNGEERAKGNILERFSAQQFPDLHSELNLSSLELGDSALYFCASSVGTGGNTIYFGEGSWLTVV.

This clone was seen only a few times. The chain is built from TRBV6-5 and TRBJ2-2; 8 nucleotides align to TRBD1. This CDR3 has 15 residues. With V trimmed by 4 bases and J by 4 bases, 5 bases remained unmatched. The V gene's germline CDR1 is MNHEY and CDR2 SVGAGI. CDR3 residues: CASSSQGALTGELFF. CDR3 bases: TGTGCCAGCAGTTCTCAGGGGGCTCTCACCGGGGAGCTGTTTTTT.

This clone was detected only a few times. The chain links TRBV6-5 to TRBJ2-7, with TRBD1 matching 8 bases. The length of the CDR3 is 15 residues. CDR1 is MNHEY, CDR2 SVGAGI, per germline. V trimming: 5 bases; J trimming: 0 bases; junction bases outside the gene matches: 6. Here the CDR3 reads CASSPGQGNSYEQYF. CDR3 nucleotide sequence: TGTGCCAGCAGTCCCGGACAGGGAAACTCCTACGAGCAGTACTTC.

The chain uses TRBV6-6 and TRBJ2-1; D may be TRBD1 (5 bases). The V end was cut by 5 bases, the J end by 2 bases, with 13 bases between. The CDR3 is made up of 15 amino acids. Germline CDR1 is MNHNY and CDR2 is SVGAGI (reference sequence). CDR3 in amino acids: CASSPDSRPYNEQFF. For the CDR3, the DNA is TGTGCCAGCAGTCCTGACAGCCGGCCCTACAATGAGCAGTTCTTC.

This rearrangement joins TRBV14 to TRBJ1-2; tentative D call: TRBD1 (6 bases). This CDR3 is built from 16 residues. Germline loops: CDR1 SGHDN, CDR2 FVKESK. Trimming pared 4 bases from V and 3 bases from J, leaving 18 bases between. CDR3 amino acids: CASSPLGQGTYYGYTF. The CDR3 region has the DNA TGTGCCAGCAGCCCTTTAGGCCAGGGGACTTACTATGGCTACACCTTC.